This T cell receptor (beta chain) was captured in a study of blood T cells in healthy people across ages. Germline CDR1 is DFQATT and CDR2 is SNEGSKA (reference sequence). V dropped 7 bases and J dropped 5 bases, with 11 bases sitting between them. CDR3 length: 11 residues. Researchers isolated at least 7 million PBMCs per sample. The second PCR ran about 6 to 11 cycles with a sample-barcoded 5' primer and J-beta primers. TCRdb re-analysed the 5' RACE reads in MiXCR, keeping a single row per CDR3 protein. The sample consists of roughly 800,000 distinct CDR3 sequences, roughly 24% of them appearing once. The sample also formed part of further work on T cells of mothers and their children. In that study: Each child contributed approximately 3 million TCR beta CDR3 reads, while each mother contributed over 8 million.

The receptor was derived from a boy aged 5-17 years in good health. The rearrangement joins TRBV20-1 to TRBJ2-5, with D possibly being TRBD1 (5 bases). The sample comprised blood. DNA for the CDR3: TGCAGTGGGGGCGCGTTCGAGACCCAGTACTTC. It codes for CSGGAFETQYF.